These T cell receptor beta chains were read from a single sample in a study of blood T cells in healthy people across ages. Using its own MiXCR run on the 5' RACE reads, TCRdb lists one record per CDR3 protein. This table holds almost 1 million distinct CDR3 sequences, roughly 51% found once. The sequenced material came from blood. These receptor sequences come from a woman aged 60 to 75 in good health. CDR3s include the opening cysteine and the closing phenylalanine or tryptophan. A D gene is named only where the DNA matches it firmly. Size is omitted from some rows. Given values are once, few, many or a class for expanded clones.

v_call	clone_size	d_call	j_call	cdr3_aa	cdr3_nt
TRBV10-1	-	-	TRBJ2-2	CASSENPYNTGELFF	TGCGCCAGCAGTGAGAATCCTTACAACACCGGGGAGCTGTTTTTT
TRBV6-6	-	-	TRBJ2-7	CASSGVSNEQYF	TGTGCCAGCAGTGGGGTCAGCAACGAGCAGTACTTC
TRBV11-1	-	TRBD2	TRBJ2-3	CASSWTRTNTQYF	TGTGCCAGCAGCTGGACTAGGACAAATACGCAGTATTTT
TRBV2	-	TRBD1	TRBJ2-5	CASWDRMKQETQYF	TGCGCCAGCTGGGACAGAATGAAACAAGAGACCCAGTACTTC
TRBV19	-	-	TRBJ2-3	CASSTTPGPDTQYF	TGTGCCAGTAGTACCACCCCAGGTCCAGATACGCAGTATTTT
TRBV6-5	-	-	TRBJ2-7	CASSYSWKPDYEQYF	TGTGCCAGCAGTTACTCGTGGAAACCTGACTACGAGCAGTACTTC
TRBV28	-	TRBD1	TRBJ2-7	CTSRGQTVGEQYF	TGTACCAGCAGGGGACAGACGGTCGGCGAGCAGTACTTC
TRBV11-2	-	TRBD2	TRBJ2-5	CASSLDRETSGRAGETQYF	TGTGCCAGCAGCTTAGATCGTGAGACTAGCGGGAGGGCCGGGGAGACCCAGTACTTC
TRBV3-1	many	-	TRBJ2-7	CASSLLGAQWEQYF	TGTGCCAGCAGCCTTCTTGGGGCACAGTGGGAGCAGTACTTC
TRBV3-1	-	-	TRBJ2-7	CASSQRNALYEQYF	TGTGCCAGCAGCCAAAGAAACGCCCTCTACGAGCAGTACTTC
TRBV4-1	-	-	TRBJ1-2	CASSQDTSVGGRSYGYTF	TGCGCCAGCAGCCAAGATACGTCAGTCGGGGGCCGCTCCTATGGCTACACCTTC
TRBV5-1	-	TRBD1	TRBJ2-1	CASSPGQVGTEQFF	TGCGCCAGCAGCCCGGGACAGGTGGGAACGGAGCAGTTCTTC
TRBV3-1	-	-	TRBJ1-1	CASSPIGVSEAFF	TGTGCCAGCAGCCCAATTGGAGTATCCGAAGCTTTCTTT
TRBV11-2	-	-	TRBJ2-7	CASSYTDRNYEQYF	TGTGCCAGCAGCTACACTGATCGGAACTACGAGCAGTACTTC
TRBV21-1	few	-	TRBJ2-3	CASSTTSGRADTQYF	TGTGCCAGCAGCACGACTAGCGGGAGGGCAGATACGCAGTATTTT
TRBV29-1	few	-	TRBJ2-5	CSVEGQQETQYF	TGCAGCGTTGAGGGCCAGCAAGAGACCCAGTACTTC
TRBV3-1	-	-	TRBJ1-2	CASSQDYYYGYTF	TGTGCCAGCAGCCAAGATTATTACTATGGCTACACCTTC
TRBV18	-	-	TRBJ1-1	CASSTTGWDEAFF	TGTGCCAGCTCAACGACAGGTTGGGATGAAGCTTTCTTT
TRBV5-1	few	-	TRBJ2-1	CASSLPAYNEQFF	TGCGCCAGCAGCTTGCCAGCCTACAATGAGCAGTTCTTC
TRBV4-1	few	-	TRBJ2-5	CASSQPPERSETQYF	TGCGCCAGCAGCCAACCACCGGAGCGATCGGAGACCCAGTACTTC
TRBV29-1	few	-	TRBJ1-5	CSVVILAGQPQHF	TGCAGCGTGGTCATATTAGCCGGTCAGCCCCAGCATTTT
TRBV28	-	-	TRBJ1-4	CASSRGGTEKLFF	TGTGCCAGCAGTCGCGGGGGGACTGAAAAACTGTTTTTT
TRBV20-1	-	-	TRBJ2-1	CSARVVTGTDYNEQFF	TGCAGTGCTAGAGTTGTTACAGGGACTGACTACAATGAGCAGTTCTTC
TRBV12-3/TRBV12-4	few	-	TRBJ2-5	CASSPLGRNQETQYF	TGTGCCAGCAGTCCTCTGGGCAGGAACCAAGAGACCCAGTACTTC
TRBV6-5	-	TRBD1	TRBJ1-2	CASSPRQGPPYGYTF	TGTGCCAGCAGTCCCCGACAGGGGCCCCCATATGGCTACACCTTC
TRBV20-1	-	-	TRBJ2-7	CSARDLGNEQYF	TGCAGTGCTAGAGACTTAGGGAACGAGCAGTACTTC
TRBV5-1	-	-	TRBJ1-2	CASSVGTDNYGYTF	TGCGCCAGCAGCGTTGGTACGGACAACTATGGCTACACCTTC
TRBV7-8	few	TRBD1	TRBJ1-5	CASSTRQGDQPQHF	TGTGCCAGCAGCACTCGACAGGGAGATCAGCCCCAGCATTTT
TRBV18	-	-	TRBJ2-7	CASSPETSGYEQYF	TGTGCCAGCTCACCAGAAACGAGCGGATACGAGCAGTACTTC
TRBV3-1	-	-	TRBJ2-1	CASTVLAGEQFF	TGTGCCAGCACCGTCTTGGCGGGTGAGCAGTTCTTC
TRBV2	-	-	TRBJ1-6	CASRELWTSMLSPLHF	TGTGCCAGCAGAGAACTGTGGACCTCTATGCTTTCACCCCTCCACTTT
TRBV4-2	-	-	TRBJ1-5	CASSPQTTGANQPQHF	TGTGCCAGCAGCCCTCAAACAACGGGGGCGAATCAGCCCCAGCATTTT
TRBV20-1	-	TRBD2	TRBJ2-7	CSASDGRARYEQYF	TGCAGTGCTAGTGACGGGAGGGCCAGGTACGAGCAGTACTTC
TRBV20-1	few	-	TRBJ2-3	CSASGQLYTQYF	TGCAGTGCTAGCGGCCAACTATATACGCAGTATTTT
TRBV7-9	-	-	TRBJ1-1	CASGRSNTEAFF	TGTGCCAGCGGTCGGAGCAACACTGAAGCTTTCTTT
TRBV28	-	TRBD1	TRBJ2-5	CASTFPRTGHQYF	TGTGCCAGCACCTTTCCCAGGACAGGGCACCAGTACTTC